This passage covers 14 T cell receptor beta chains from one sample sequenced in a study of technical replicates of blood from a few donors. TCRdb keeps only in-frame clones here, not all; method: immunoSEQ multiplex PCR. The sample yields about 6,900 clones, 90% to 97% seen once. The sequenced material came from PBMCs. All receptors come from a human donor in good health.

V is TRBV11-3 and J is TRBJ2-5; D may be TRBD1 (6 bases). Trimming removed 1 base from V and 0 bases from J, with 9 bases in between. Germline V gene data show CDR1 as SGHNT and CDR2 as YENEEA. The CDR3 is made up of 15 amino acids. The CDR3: CASSLGGTHQETQYF. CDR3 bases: TGTGCCAGCAGCTTAGGAGGGACACACCAAGAGACCCAGTACTTC.

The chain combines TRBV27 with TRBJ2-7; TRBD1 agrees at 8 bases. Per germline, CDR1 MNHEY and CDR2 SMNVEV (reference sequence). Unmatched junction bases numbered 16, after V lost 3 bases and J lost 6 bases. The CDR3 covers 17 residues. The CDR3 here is CASSFSPPDRVGFEQYF. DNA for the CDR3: TGTGCCAGCAGTTTCTCCCCGCCGGACAGGGTAGGTTTCGAGCAGTACTTC.

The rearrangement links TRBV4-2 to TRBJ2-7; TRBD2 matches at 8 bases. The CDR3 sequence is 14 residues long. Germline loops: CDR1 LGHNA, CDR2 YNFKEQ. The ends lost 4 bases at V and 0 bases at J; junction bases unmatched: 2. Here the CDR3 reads CASSPTSDSYEQYF. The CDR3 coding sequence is TGTGCCAGCAGCCCGACTAGCGACTCCTACGAGCAGTACTTC.

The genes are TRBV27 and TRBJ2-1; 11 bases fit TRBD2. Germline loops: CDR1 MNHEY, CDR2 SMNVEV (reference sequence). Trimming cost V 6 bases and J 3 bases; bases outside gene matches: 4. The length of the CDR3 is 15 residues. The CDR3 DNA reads TGTGCCAGCAGAATAGCGGGAGGGATCTACAATGAGCAGTTCTTC. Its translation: CASRIAGGIYNEQFF.

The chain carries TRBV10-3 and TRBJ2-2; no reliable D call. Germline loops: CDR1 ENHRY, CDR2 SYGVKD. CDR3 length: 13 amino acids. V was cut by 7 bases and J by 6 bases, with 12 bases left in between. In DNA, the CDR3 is TGTGCCATCACCGAGATAGTTCCCGGGGAGCTGTTTTTT. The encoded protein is CAITEIVPGELFF.

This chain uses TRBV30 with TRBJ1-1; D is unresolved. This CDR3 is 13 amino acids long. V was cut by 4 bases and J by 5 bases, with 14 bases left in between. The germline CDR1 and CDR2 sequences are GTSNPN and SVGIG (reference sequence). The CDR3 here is CAWMRTGRTEAFF. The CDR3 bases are TGTGCCTGGATGCGAACTGGGAGGACTGAAGCTTTCTTT. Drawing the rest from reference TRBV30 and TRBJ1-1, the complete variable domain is SQTIHQWPATLVQPVGSPLSLECTVEGTSNPNLYWYRQAAGRGLQLLFYSVGIGQISSEVPQNLSASRPQDRQFILSSKKLLLSDSGFYLCAWMRTGRTEAFFGQGTRLTVV.

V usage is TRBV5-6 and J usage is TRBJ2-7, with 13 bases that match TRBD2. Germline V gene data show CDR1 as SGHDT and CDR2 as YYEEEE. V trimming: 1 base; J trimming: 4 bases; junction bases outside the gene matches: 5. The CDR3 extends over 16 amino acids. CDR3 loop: CASSLMTSGRMYEQYF. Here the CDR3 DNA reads TGTGCCAGCAGCTTGATGACTAGCGGGAGGATGTACGAGCAGTACTTC.

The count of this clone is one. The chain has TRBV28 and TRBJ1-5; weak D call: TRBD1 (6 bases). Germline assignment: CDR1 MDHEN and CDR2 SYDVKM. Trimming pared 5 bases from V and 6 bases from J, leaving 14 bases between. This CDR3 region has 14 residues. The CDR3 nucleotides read TGTGCCAGCAGTACAAACAGGGATTCTCAGCCCCAGCATTTT. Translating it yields CASSTNRDSQPQHF.

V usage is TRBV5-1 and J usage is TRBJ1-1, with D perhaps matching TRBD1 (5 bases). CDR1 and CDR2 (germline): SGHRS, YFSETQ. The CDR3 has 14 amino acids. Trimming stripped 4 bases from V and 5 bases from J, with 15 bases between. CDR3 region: CASSVGSGETEAFF. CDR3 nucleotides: TGCGCCAGCAGCGTCGGGTCGGGGGAAACTGAAGCTTTCTTT.

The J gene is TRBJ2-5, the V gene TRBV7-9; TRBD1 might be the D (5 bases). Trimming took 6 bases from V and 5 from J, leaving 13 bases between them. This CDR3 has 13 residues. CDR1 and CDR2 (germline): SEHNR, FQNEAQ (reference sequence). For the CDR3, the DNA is TGTGCCAGCAGATTCCAGGGCCTGGAGACCCAGTACTTC. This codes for CASRFQGLETQYF.

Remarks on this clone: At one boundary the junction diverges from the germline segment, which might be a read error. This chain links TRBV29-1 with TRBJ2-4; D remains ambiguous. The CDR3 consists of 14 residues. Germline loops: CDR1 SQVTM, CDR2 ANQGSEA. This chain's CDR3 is CSVKDPVAKNIQYF. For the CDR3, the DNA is TGCAGCGTTAAAGACCCCGTAGCCAAAAACATTCAGTACTTC.

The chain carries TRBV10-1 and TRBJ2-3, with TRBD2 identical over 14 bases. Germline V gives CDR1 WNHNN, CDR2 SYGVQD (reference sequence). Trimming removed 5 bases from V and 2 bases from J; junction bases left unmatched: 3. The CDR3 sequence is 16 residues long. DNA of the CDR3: TGCGCCAGCAGTCAGGGACTAGCGGGAGTCACAGATACGCAGTATTTT. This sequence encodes CASSQGLAGVTDTQYF.

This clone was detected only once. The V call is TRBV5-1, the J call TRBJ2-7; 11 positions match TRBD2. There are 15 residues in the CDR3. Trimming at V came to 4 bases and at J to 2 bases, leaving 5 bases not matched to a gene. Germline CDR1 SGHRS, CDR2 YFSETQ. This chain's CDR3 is CASSATSGSPYEQYF. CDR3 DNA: TGCGCCAGCAGCGCTACTAGCGGGAGCCCCTACGAGCAGTACTTC.

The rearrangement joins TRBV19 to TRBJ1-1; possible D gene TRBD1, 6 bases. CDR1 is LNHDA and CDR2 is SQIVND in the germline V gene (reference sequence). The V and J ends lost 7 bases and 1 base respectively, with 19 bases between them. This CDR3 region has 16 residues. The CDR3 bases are TGTGCCAGTAATGCGGGCCCGGGGGGCGAGAACACTGAAGCTTTCTTT. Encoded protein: CASNAGPGGENTEAFF. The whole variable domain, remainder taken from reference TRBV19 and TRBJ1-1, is DGGITQSPKYLFRKEGQNVTLSCEQNLNHDAMYWYRQDPGQGLRLIYYSQIVNDFQKGDIAEGYSVSREKKESFPLTVTSAQKNPTAFYLCASNAGPGGENTEAFFGQGTRLTVV.